This entry lists 13 T cell receptor beta chains sequenced from one sample in a study of T-cell reconstitution after alpha-beta-depleted transplantation in children. As it was prepared, the TCRbeta library received unique molecular identifiers. TCRdb reanalysed the PCR reads using MiXCR and keeps one entry per CDR3 protein. The sample has about 590,000 distinct CDR3 sequences; over 10% are singletons. The starting material was PBMCs, mostly from graft donor cells, obtained 360 days after TCRalphabeta/CD19-depleted stem cell transplant. These receptor sequences come from a male patient aged 5 to 17 who had a stem cell transplant for acute myeloid leukemia, so the T cells may come from the graft donor.

The chain joins TRBV18 to TRBJ2-6, with D perhaps being TRBD1 or TRBD2 (5 bases each). V lost 1 base and J lost 1, with 14 bases in between. Germline CDR1 and CDR2: KGHSH and LQKENI. The CDR3 runs 18 residues. The CDR3 bases are TGTGCCAGCTCACCACAGGGGAGACTCCTTTCTGGGGCCAACGTCCTGACTTTC. It specifies CASSPQGRLLSGANVLTF.

This clonotype was observed a few times. The chain links TRBV10-2 to TRBJ2-5; TRBD2 matches 10 bases. After removal of 11 bases from V and 4 bases from J, the junction contained 4 bases not matched to a gene. Germline CDR1 is WSHSY and CDR2 is SAAADI. The CDR3 runs to 12 residues. CDR3 amino acids: CAGRLAGETQYF. The CDR3 DNA sequence: TGCGCCGGAAGACTAGCGGGAGAGACCCAGTACTTC.

The chain recombines TRBV7-9 with TRBJ1-1; 7 bases map to TRBD1. Germline assignment: CDR1 SEHNR and CDR2 FQNEAQ (reference sequence). The CDR3 loop spans 15 amino acids. With V trimmed by 1 base and J by 4 bases, 6 bases remained unmatched. The CDR3 loop reads CASSLDLQGSTEAFF. The CDR3 DNA is TGTGCCAGCAGCTTAGACCTACAGGGGTCCACTGAAGCTTTCTTT.

This rearrangement joins TRBV29-1 to TRBJ2-7; 9 bases are shared with TRBD2. This CDR3 contains 13 residues. Germline CDR1 is SQVTM and CDR2 is ANQGSEA. J gave up 2 bases and V 2 bases, and 1 base lay outside the gene matches. The CDR3 DNA reads TGCAGCGTTGAAAGCGGGAGGCCCTACGAGCAGTACTTC. Residues: CSVESGRPYEQYF.

At least ten counts were recorded for this clonotype. The rearrangement joins TRBV6-5 to TRBJ2-5, with D maybe TRBD1 (5 bases). This CDR3 region has 15 residues. The V and J ends lost 2 bases and 5 bases respectively, with 15 bases between them. In germline, CDR1 is MNHEY, CDR2 SVGAGI. Here the CDR3 reads CASSYDFSPGETQYF. The CDR3 DNA is TGTGCCAGCAGTTACGATTTTAGTCCAGGGGAGACCCAGTACTTC.

In its sample, this clonotype was seen a few times. This rearrangement joins TRBV11-2 to TRBJ2-7; D is perhaps TRBD1 (6 bases). This CDR3 region has 15 residues. Germline V lookup: CDR1 SGHAT, CDR2 FQNNGV. V was shortened by 4 bases and J by 7 bases, with 20 bases between the two germline ends. As DNA, the CDR3 is TGTGCCAGCAGCTCGCTCCGGGACACCGCCTGGGAGCAGTACTTC. As protein: CASSSLRDTAWEQYF.

A note on this clonotype: Possible read error: a much larger clone is one base away. V and J are TRBV6-2 or TRBV6-3 and TRBJ2-7, with 8 bases aligning to TRBD2. The CDR3 is 14 amino acids. Germline CDR1 is MNHEY and CDR2 is SVGEGT. CDR3 amino acids: CASSLLAAQNEQHF. For the CDR3, the DNA is TGTGCCAGCAGCTTACTAGCGGCTCAAAACGAGCAGCACTTC.

The chain is built from TRBV30 and TRBJ1-4, with TRBD1 as a possible D gene (6 bases). V was pared by 2 bases and J by 3 bases, with 10 bases between. This CDR3 is built from 14 residues. CDR1 and CDR2 from the germline V gene are GTSNPN and SVGIG (reference sequence). CDR3 coding DNA: TGTGCCTGGAGTCGACAGGCGTCTAATGAAAAACTGTTTTTT. Its protein is CAWSRQASNEKLFF.

This clonotype has more than one count but fewer than ten. The chain is built from TRBV5-1 and TRBJ2-1; TRBD2 agrees at 8 bases. After removal of 4 bases from V and 4 bases from J, the junction contained 13 bases not matched to a gene. CDR1 is SGHRS and CDR2 is YFSETQ in the germline V gene. The CDR3 sequence is 17 residues long. CDR3 sequence: CASSPIGRVAGYNEQFF. The CDR3 DNA reads TGCGCCAGCAGCCCCATAGGGAGGGTAGCGGGGTACAATGAGCAGTTCTTC.

This clonotype has only a few counts. The genes are TRBV7-9 and TRBJ2-3; 8 bases match TRBD1. This CDR3 comprises 12 residues. CDR1 SEHNR and CDR2 FQNEAQ come from the germline V gene (reference sequence). V gave up 10 bases and J gave up 3 bases; unmatched junction bases: 3. The CDR3 loop is CANGQGTDTQYF. Written as DNA, the CDR3 is TGTGCCAACGGACAGGGAACAGATACGCAGTATTTT.

This clonotype appeared many times. CDR3 residues: CAISELLETQYF. The CDR3 nucleotides read TGTGCCATCAGTGAACTATTGGAGACCCAGTACTTC. V and J are TRBV10-3 and TRBJ2-5; unclear D gene. Trimming cost V 3 bases and J 5 bases, with 7 bases left between them. The CDR3 runs 12 residues. Germline V gene lookup returns CDR1 ENHRY and CDR2 SYGVKD.

This clonotype was counted a few times. This chain uses TRBV6-1 with TRBJ2-2; 12 nucleotides agree with TRBD1. V trimming: 4 bases; J trimming: 1 base; junction bases outside the gene matches: 16. Germline CDR1 MNHNS, CDR2 SASEGT. The CDR3 totals 21 residues. CDR3 amino acids: CASSGWDRGQVSAKNTGELFF. In DNA form, the CDR3 reads TGTGCCAGCAGTGGTTGGGACAGGGGGCAGGTTAGCGCGAAGAACACCGGGGAGCTGTTTTTT.

Regarding this clonotype: No DNA is shown, since the ends of the CDR3 on it are uncertain; the CDR3 is the one TCRdb lists. The V call is TRBV4-1, the J call TRBJ2-2; whether TRBD1, the table's D call, matches the DNA was not checked. The length of the CDR3 is 16 amino acids, counting both ends. CDR1 MGHRA and CDR2 YSYEKL come from the germline V gene. CDR3 region: CASRVWGRRTPGSCFF.